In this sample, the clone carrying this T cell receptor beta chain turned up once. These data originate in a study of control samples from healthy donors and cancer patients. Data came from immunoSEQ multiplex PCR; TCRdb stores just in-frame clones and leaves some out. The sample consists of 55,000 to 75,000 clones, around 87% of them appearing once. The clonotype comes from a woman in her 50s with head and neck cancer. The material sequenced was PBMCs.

Here the CDR3 reads CASSLDRGETQYF. DNA of the CDR3: TGTGCCAGCAGCCTGGACAGGGGAGAGACCCAGTACTTC. V and J are TRBV7-9 and TRBJ2-5; 9 bases are shared with TRBD1. The CDR3 is 13 amino acids. CDR1 SEHNR and CDR2 FQNEAQ come from the germline V gene (reference sequence). J gave up 4 bases and V 5 bases, and 2 bases lay outside the gene matches.